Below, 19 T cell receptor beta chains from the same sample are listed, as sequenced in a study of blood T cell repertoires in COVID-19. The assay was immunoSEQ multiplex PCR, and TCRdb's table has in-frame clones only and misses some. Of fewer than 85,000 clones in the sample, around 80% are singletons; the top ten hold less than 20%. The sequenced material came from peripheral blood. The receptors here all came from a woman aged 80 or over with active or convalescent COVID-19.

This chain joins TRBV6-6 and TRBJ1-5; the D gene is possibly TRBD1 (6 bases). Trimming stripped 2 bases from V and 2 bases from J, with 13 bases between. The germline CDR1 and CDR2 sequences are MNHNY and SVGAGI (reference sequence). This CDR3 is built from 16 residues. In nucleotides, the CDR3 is TGTGCCAGCAGTTACCCAGGGGCTGGCGGCAATCAGCCCCAGCATTTT. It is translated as CASSYPGAGGNQPQHF.

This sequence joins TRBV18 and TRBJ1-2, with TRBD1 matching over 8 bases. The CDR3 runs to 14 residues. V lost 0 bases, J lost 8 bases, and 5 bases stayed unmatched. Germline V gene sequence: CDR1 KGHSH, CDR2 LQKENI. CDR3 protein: CASSPPGQERGYTF. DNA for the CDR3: TGTGCCAGCTCACCACCGGGACAGGAGAGGGGCTACACCTTC.

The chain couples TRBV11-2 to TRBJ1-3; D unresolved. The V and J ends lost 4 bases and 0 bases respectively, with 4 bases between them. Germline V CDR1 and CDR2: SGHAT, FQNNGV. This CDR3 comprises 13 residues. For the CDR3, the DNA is TGTGCCAGCAGCTCTAGCTCTGGAAACACCATATATTTT. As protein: CASSSSSGNTIYF.

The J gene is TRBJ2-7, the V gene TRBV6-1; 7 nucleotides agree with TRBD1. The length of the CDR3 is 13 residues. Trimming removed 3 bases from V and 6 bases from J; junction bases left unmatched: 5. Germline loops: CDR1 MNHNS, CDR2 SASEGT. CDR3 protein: CASSDGQVAEQYF. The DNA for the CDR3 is TGTGCCAGCAGTGACGGACAGGTGGCCGAGCAGTACTTC.

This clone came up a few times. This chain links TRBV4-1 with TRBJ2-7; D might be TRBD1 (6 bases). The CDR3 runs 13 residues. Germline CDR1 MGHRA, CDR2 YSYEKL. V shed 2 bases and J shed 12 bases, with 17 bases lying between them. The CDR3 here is CASSQQDWTDRYF. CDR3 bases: TGCGCCAGCAGCCAACAAGATTGGACAGATCGGTACTTC.

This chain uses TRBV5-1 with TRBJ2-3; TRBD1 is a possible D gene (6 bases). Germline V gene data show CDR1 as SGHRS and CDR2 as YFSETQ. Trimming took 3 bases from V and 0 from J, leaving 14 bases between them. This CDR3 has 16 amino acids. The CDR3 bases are TGCGCCAGCAGCTGGGCAGGGGAACCGAGCACAGATACGCAGTATTTT. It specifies CASSWAGEPSTDTQYF. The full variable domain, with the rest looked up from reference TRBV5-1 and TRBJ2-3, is KAGVTQTPRYLIKTRGQQVTLSCSPISGHRSVSWYQQTPGQGLQFLFEYFSETQRNKGNFPGRFSGRQFSNSRSEMNVSTLELGDSALYLCASSWAGEPSTDTQYFGPGTRLTVL.

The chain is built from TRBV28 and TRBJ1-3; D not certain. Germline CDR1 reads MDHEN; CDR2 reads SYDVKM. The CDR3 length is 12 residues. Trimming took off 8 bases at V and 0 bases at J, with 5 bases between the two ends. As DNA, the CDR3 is TGTGCCAGCCTAAACTCTGGAAACACCATATATTTT. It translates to CASLNSGNTIYF.

CDR3 nucleotides: TGTGCCAGCAGCTTCGGGCGGGGGCCTAGCACAGATACGCAGTATTTT. Amino acids: CASSFGRGPSTDTQYF. This rearrangement joins TRBV7-2 to TRBJ2-3; possible D gene TRBD2, 7 bases. Germline V CDR1 and CDR2: SGHTA, FQGNSA. This CDR3 region has 16 residues. The V and J ends lost 3 bases and 0 bases respectively, with 13 bases between them.

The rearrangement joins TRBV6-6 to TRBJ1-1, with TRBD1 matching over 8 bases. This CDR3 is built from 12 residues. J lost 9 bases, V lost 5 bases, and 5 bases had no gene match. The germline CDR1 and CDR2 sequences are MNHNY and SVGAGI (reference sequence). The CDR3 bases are TGTGCCAGCAGTCCGGGACAGGTTCAAGCTTTCTTT. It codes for CASSPGQVQAFF.

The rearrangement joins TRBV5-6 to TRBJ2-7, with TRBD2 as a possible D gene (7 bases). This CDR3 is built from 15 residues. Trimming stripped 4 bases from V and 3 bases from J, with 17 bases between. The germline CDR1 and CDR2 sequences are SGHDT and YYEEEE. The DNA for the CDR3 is TGTGCCAGCAGCCCCCTGGGCGGGGGCCACTACGAGCAGTACTTC. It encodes CASSPLGGGHYEQYF.

The chain's CDR3 is CASSPNQKRNQETQYF. The CDR3 DNA reads as TGTGCCAGCAGCCCTAATCAGAAGCGCAACCAAGAGACCCAGTACTTC. V is TRBV7-3 and J is TRBJ2-5; D not certain. The CDR3 sequence is 16 residues long. V gave up 5 bases and J gave up 0 bases, with 16 bases separating them. Germline V gives CDR1 SGHTA, CDR2 FQGTGA.

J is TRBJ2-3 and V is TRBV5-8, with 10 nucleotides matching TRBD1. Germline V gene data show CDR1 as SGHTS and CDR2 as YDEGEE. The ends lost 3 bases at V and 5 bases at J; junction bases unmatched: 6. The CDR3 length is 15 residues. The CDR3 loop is CASSSTGQGGDTQYF. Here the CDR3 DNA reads TGTGCCAGCAGCTCCACCGGACAGGGGGGAGATACGCAGTATTTT.

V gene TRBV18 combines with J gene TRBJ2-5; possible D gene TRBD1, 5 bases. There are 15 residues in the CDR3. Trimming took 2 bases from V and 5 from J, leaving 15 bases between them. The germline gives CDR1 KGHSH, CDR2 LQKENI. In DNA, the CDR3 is TGTGCCAGCTCACCAGGGGCAAGCACCCCCGAGACCCAGTACTTC. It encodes CASSPGASTPETQYF.

The CDR3 protein is CASSLVAGQGGYTF. The CDR3 nucleotides read TGTGCCAGCAGCTTAGTTGCGGGGCAGGGTGGCTACACCTTC. The chain links TRBV7-2 to TRBJ1-2, with D possibly TRBD1 on 5 matching bases. The germline V and J ends were trimmed by 1 base and 7 bases, with 13 bases remaining between them. Germline values: CDR1 SGHTA, CDR2 FQGNSA. This CDR3 has 14 amino acids.

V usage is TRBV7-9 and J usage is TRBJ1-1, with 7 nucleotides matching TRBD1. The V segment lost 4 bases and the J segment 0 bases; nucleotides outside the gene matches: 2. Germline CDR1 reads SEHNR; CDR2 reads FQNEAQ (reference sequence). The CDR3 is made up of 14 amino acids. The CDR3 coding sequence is TGTGCCAGCAGCTCACAGGGGATGAACACTGAAGCTTTCTTT. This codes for CASSSQGMNTEAFF. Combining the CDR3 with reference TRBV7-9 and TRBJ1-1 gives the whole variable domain DTGVSQNPRHKITKRGQNVTFRCDPISEHNRLYWYRQTLGQGPEFLTYFQNEAQLEKSRLLSDRFSAERPKGSFSTLEIQRTEQGDSAMYLCASSSQGMNTEAFFGQGTRLTVV.

CDR3: CASGGENYGYTF. The CDR3 DNA follows: TGTGCCAGCGGGGGGGAAAACTATGGCTACACCTTC. The chain recombines TRBV19 with TRBJ1-2, with a weak D call TRBD1 (5 bases). The CDR3 sequence is 12 residues long. V lost 9 bases to trimming and J lost 2 bases, with 10 bases between them. Germline V CDR1 and CDR2: LNHDA, SQIVND (reference sequence).

The CDR3 reads CASKRAPNTGELFF. The CDR3 nucleotides read TGTGCCAGCAAGAGGGCTCCGAACACCGGGGAGCTGTTTTTT. The V gene is TRBV11-2, the J gene TRBJ2-2; D perhaps matches TRBD2 (5 bases). The CDR3 totals 14 residues. The V gene's germline CDR1 is SGHAT and CDR2 FQNNGV. V lost 7 bases and J lost 0, with 9 bases in between.

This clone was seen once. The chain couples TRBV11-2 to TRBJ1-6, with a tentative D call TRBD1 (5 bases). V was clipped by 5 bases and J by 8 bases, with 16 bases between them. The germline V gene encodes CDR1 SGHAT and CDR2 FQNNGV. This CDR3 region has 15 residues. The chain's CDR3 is CASSTGGGTHSPLHF. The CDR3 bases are TGTGCCAGCAGCACCGGGGGGGGGACTCATTCACCCCTCCACTTT.

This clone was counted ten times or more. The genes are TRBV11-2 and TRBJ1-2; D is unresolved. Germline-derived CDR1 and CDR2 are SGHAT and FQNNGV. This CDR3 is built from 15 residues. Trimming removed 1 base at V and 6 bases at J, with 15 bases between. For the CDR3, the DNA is TGTGCCAGCAGCTTAGCCGCGGGGTGGGGAGATGGCTACACCTTC. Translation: CASSLAAGWGDGYTF.